This is a list of T cell receptor beta chains from one sample in a study of cytomegalovirus exposure and HLA in healthy donors. Assay: immunoSEQ multiplex PCR; the TCRdb copy retains only in-frame clones and omits some. Of nearly 110,000 clones listed, around 78% are singletons. The sequenced sample consisted of PBMCs. These receptors all stem from a man aged 25 to 40 in good health and CMV-seronegative. CDR3s include the opening cysteine and the closing phenylalanine or tryptophan. The order of the fields is D gene, V gene, clone size, J gene, CDR3 DNA, CDR3 protein. A D gene is named only where the DNA matches it firmly. Expanded clones get a size class; other rows say once, few or many, or leave the size out.

>TRBD2|TRBV4-2|NA|TRBJ2-3
TGTGCCAGCAGCTACACTAGCGGGGGGAGCACAGATACGCAGTATTTT
CASSYTSGGSTDTQYF
>NA|TRBV18|NA|TRBJ2-1
TGTGCCAGCTCACTAAGCGGAGACTACAATGAGCAGTTCTTC
CASSLSGDYNEQFF
>TRBD1|TRBV6-5|NA|TRBJ2-5
TGTGCCAGCAGTTGGGACAGGGCGGAGACCCAGTACTTC
CASSWDRAETQYF
>TRBD1|TRBV6-5|few|TRBJ1-5
TGTGCCAGCAGCACCGGGACAGATAGCAATCAGCCCCAGCATTTT
CASSTGTDSNQPQHF
>TRBD2|TRBV5-4|NA|TRBJ2-1
TGTGCCAGCAGCTTCCCTAGCGGGAGCTCCTACAATGAGCAGTTCTTC
CASSFPSGSSYNEQFF
>TRBD2|TRBV10-1|NA|TRBJ2-5
TGCGCCAGCTTAGACCCTCCGACTAGCGGGAAACGTCGTGAAGAGACCCAGTACTTC
CASLDPPTSGKRREETQYF
>TRBD1|TRBV9|NA|TRBJ1-6
TGTGCCAGCAGCGTTGGGACAGGGAACTCACCCCTCCACTTT
CASSVGTGNSPLHF
>TRBD2|TRBV4-1|many|TRBJ2-5
TGCGCCAGCAGCCAACCCCCAGCGGGAGAAGAGACCCAGTACTTC
CASSQPPAGEETQYF
>NA|TRBV10-3|NA|TRBJ2-7
TGTGCCATCAGTGAGTCTGGCAGATCCTACGAGCAGTACTTC
CAISESGRSYEQYF
>NA|TRBV5-1|NA|TRBJ1-6
TGCGCCAGCAGCCCCTCAGGGGTTAGGGCGACGGCCCTCCACTTT
CASSPSGVRATALHF
>TRBD2|TRBV6-5|few|TRBJ2-3
TGTGCCAGCAGTTACGGGACTACTACAGATACGCAGTATTTT
CASSYGTTTDTQYF
>NA|TRBV15|NA|TRBJ1-3
TGTGCCACCAGCAGAGTCGACAGCTCTGGAAACACCATATATTTT
CATSRVDSSGNTIYF
>NA|TRBV27|NA|TRBJ2-2
TGTGCCAGCAGTTTATCCCCCCTAGCCGGGGAGCTGTTTTTT
CASSLSPLAGELFF
>TRBD1|TRBV5-8|NA|TRBJ2-5
TGTGCCAGCAGCAGGCTGAAGGACAGGCAAGAGACCCAGTACTTC
CASSRLKDRQETQYF
>TRBD2|TRBV7-3|NA|TRBJ2-1
TGTGCCAGCAGCTTAGAGTCCGGGAGGAATGAGCAGTTCTTC
CASSLESGRNEQFF
>NA|TRBV2|NA|TRBJ2-3
TGTGCCAGCAGCTTGGGACTCCAGGATACGCAGTATTTT
CASSLGLQDTQYF
>NA|TRBV6-1|few|TRBJ2-3
TGTGCCAGCAGTGAGTCTCGAGGTAGCACAGATACGCAGTATTTT
CASSESRGSTDTQYF
>NA|TRBV19|NA|TRBJ1-4
TGTGCCAGTACGGGACTGATTAATGAAAAACTGTTTTTT
CASTGLINEKLFF
>TRBD1|TRBV19|NA|TRBJ1-5
TGTGCCAGTAGTTCGATCGACAGGGGAAATCAGCCCCAGCATTTT
CASSSIDRGNQPQHF
>NA|TRBV6-5|NA|TRBJ2-5
TGTGCCAGCAGGGCTTGGGCTAGCGACCAAGAGACCCAGTACTTC
CASRAWASDQETQYF
>TRBD2|TRBV19|few|TRBJ2-1
TGTGCCAGTAGTAGCCGCGGGGGGTATAATGAGCAGTTCTTC
CASSSRGGYNEQFF
>NA|TRBV7-2|NA|TRBJ1-5
TGTGCCAGCAGCCCTGACAGTAGCAATCAGCCCCAGCATTTT
CASSPDSSNQPQHF
>NA|TRBV5-4|NA|TRBJ2-2
TGTGCCAGCAGCCTAAGGCCGCGGGAAGCCGGGGAGCTGTTTTTT
CASSLRPREAGELFF
>TRBD2|TRBV5-4|NA|TRBJ2-5
TGTGCCAGCAGTTCTAGCGGGAGGGCCCCAGCTAAAGAGACCCAGTACTTC
CASSSSGRAPAKETQYF
>TRBD2|TRBV19|few|TRBJ2-2
TGTGCCAGTAGTACTTCAAGCGGGAGAGGCACCGGGGAGCTGTTTTTT
CASSTSSGRGTGELFF
>NA|TRBV7-7|NA|TRBJ2-5
TGTGCCAGCAGCACAGGGAGAAGAGAGACCCAGTACTTC
CASSTGRRETQYF
>TRBD2|TRBV4-1|NA|TRBJ2-3
TGCGCCAGCAGCCCGACTAGCGGGGGGGCCCGGGATACGCAGTATTTT
CASSPTSGGARDTQYF
>NA|TRBV18|few|TRBJ2-6
TGTGCCAGCTCACCACGAAGCGGCAGTGGGACATCTGGGGCCAACGTCCTGACTTTC
CASSPRSGSGTSGANVLTF
>TRBD2|TRBV11-2|NA|TRBJ2-1
TGTGCCAGCACCGTACGACTAGCGGGCTACAATGAGCAGTTCTTC
CASTVRLAGYNEQFF
>TRBD1|TRBV19|few|TRBJ2-7
TGTGCCAGTAGTCCCCGACCGACAGGGCCCTACGAGCAGTACTTC
CASSPRPTGPYEQYF
>TRBD1|TRBV27|NA|TRBJ2-1
TGTGCCAGCAGGGGACAGGGGAGCGATGAGCAGTTCTTC
CASRGQGSDEQFF
>NA|TRBV7-9|NA|TRBJ1-1
TGTGCCAGCAGCCGAGCTTTCTTT
CASSRAFF
>TRBD1|TRBV29-1|NA|TRBJ1-1
TGCAGCGTTGAGCGGGACAGGGACGCTGAAGCTTTCTTT
CSVERDRDAEAFF
>TRBD2|TRBV28|NA|TRBJ2-4
TGTGCCAGCAGCCGGTTCGGGGCTAGCGGGGAGAAAAACATTCAGTACTTC
CASSRFGASGEKNIQYF
>NA|TRBV7-9|NA|TRBJ2-7
TGTTCCAGCAGTTCAGACTTCTACGAGCAGTACTTC
CSSSSDFYEQYF
>TRBD2|TRBV5-1|NA|TRBJ2-5
TGCGCCAGCAGCAACATAGCGGGGGGGCATCAAGAGACCCAGTACTTC
CASSNIAGGHQETQYF
>NA|TRBV27|NA|TRBJ2-7
TGTGCCAGCAGTTTATATCGTTCGTCCTACGAGCAGTACTTC
CASSLYRSSYEQYF
>NA|TRBV2|once|TRBJ1-2
TGTGCCAGCGGGCAGGGTTCCTCCTATGGCTACACCTTC
CASGQGSSYGYTF
>TRBD2|TRBV7-2|once|TRBJ2-3
TGTGCCAGCAGCCCTAGCGGGGGTGCGCATACGCAGTATTTT
CASSPSGGAHTQYF
>TRBD1|TRBV27|NA|TRBJ2-7
TGTGCCAGCAGTGGAGACAGGGGTTACGAGCAGTACTTC
CASSGDRGYEQYF
>NA|TRBV6-1|NA|TRBJ2-7
TGTGCCAGCATTTCAGACGAGCAGTACTTC
CASISDEQYF
>TRBD2|TRBV29-1|few|TRBJ2-7
TGCAGCGTTGAAGGCCCTAGCGGGAGATACGAGCAGTACTTC
CSVEGPSGRYEQYF
>NA|TRBV6-5|NA|TRBJ1-6
TGTGCCAGCAGTTTAGGTTCAAGACACTCACCCCTCCACTTT
CASSLGSRHSPLHF
>NA|TRBV5-1|NA|TRBJ2-5
TGCGCCAGCAGCTTGCTAGAGGGGGTTGAGACCCAGTACTTC
CASSLLEGVETQYF
>NA|TRBV6-5|NA|TRBJ1-2
TGTGCCAGCAGTTTAGGAGGCAGTGGATATGGTTACACCTTC
CASSLGGSGYGYTF
>NA|TRBV5-4|NA|TRBJ1-2
TGTGCCAGCAGCTTGGGAGTAGATCAAGCCTATGGCTACACCTTC
CASSLGVDQAYGYTF
>TRBD2|TRBV5-4|many|TRBJ2-7
TGTGCCAGCAGCTCCCCGCAGCGGGGGGTGGTCCACGAGCAGTACTTC
CASSSPQRGVVHEQYF
>TRBD1|TRBV5-5|NA|TRBJ2-7
TGTGCCAGCAGCTTGGAGGACAGGGCGCCCTACGAGCAGTACTTC
CASSLEDRAPYEQYF
>TRBD1|TRBV28|NA|TRBJ1-5
TGTGCCAGCAGTCCATTCGGGACAGGGGACGGTCAGCCCCAGCATTTT
CASSPFGTGDGQPQHF
>NA|TRBV7-8|NA|TRBJ2-1
TGTGCCAGCAGCTTAGGTCTAGCGACGAATGAGCAGTTCTTC
CASSLGLATNEQFF
>NA|TRBV5-6|NA|TRBJ2-2
TGTGCCAGCAGCTTTATGAGAAATTCGAACACCGGGGAGCTGTTTTTT
CASSFMRNSNTGELFF
>NA|TRBV7-2|NA|TRBJ2-7
TGTGCCAGCACCACCGGACTAACCGAGCAGTACTTC
CASTTGLTEQYF
>TRBD2|TRBV5-1|NA|TRBJ2-1
TGCGCCAGCAGCTTGTTGGCTAGCGGGACCCACAATGAGCAGTTCTTC
CASSLLASGTHNEQFF